This TCR beta chain was identified in a study of human T cells and chemical hapten exposure (dated by TCRdb to the early 2020s). General notes on the study: For sensitization, 2% DPC in acetone was applied to a roughly 2 cm by roughly 2 cm area of upper inner arm skin. Weekly therapeutic DPC doses were additionally applied to the scalp of patients throughout the approximately 23-week study period. Patch tests used Finn chambers with 0.01% DPC on the upper back, scored after 6 days by International Contact Dermatitis Research Group standards. The mostly female patient cohort included alopecia areata with under or over 50% scalp involvement, alopecia totalis and alopecia universalis. Libraries were pooled for sequencing, and per-sample TCR yields varied mainly because of small differences in library volumes within the pool. In alopecia patients, the study followed how the peripheral blood TCR repertoire changed in vivo over primary and secondary sensitization to diphenylcyclopropenone (DPC), a hapten. Blood was sampled from patients pre-sensitization (week 0) and at 2, 6 and about 24 weeks after DPC sensitization. Blood for TCR sequencing was provided by twenty-nine alopecia patients at one to four time points (pre-sensitization, 2, 6 and 24 weeks).

Receptor amplification or capture employed RACE. Sequenced on a NextSeq 500. During library preparation, unique molecular identifiers were attached to individual cDNA molecules so that TCRs could be counted in a quantitative, reproducible way. Both TCR alpha and TCR beta chains were sequenced from each blood RNA sample. On the study's bioinformatics: Samples had a median of roughly 100,000 TCRs, with a range from about 23,224 to 700,000. V, J and CDR3 annotation of the TCR reads was carried out using the Decombinator software suite. Every sample was subsampled to the same number of TCRs (28,000) for the PS versus PT1 abundance plots. Expanded TCRs were defined as absent before sensitization and observed at least eight times at the 2-week time point. TCRdb trimmed the raw reads at Q25, called clones with MiXCR and kept productive beta chains. Here each entry gathers all rows of one CDR3 protein and keeps the most common genes and DNA. The V and J calls reflect TCRdb's pipeline rather than the authors' work. The sample has tens of thousands of distinct CDR3 sequences on record, about 11% of them singletons. In total, the top ten clones hold approximately 2.2% of the sample.

Trimming takes 0 bases from V and 1 base from J, and the germline ends sit 18 bases apart. Including the terminal cysteine and phenylalanine, the CDR3 comprises 19 residues. Only the CDR3 DNA is retained, 57 bases long and in frame from the first base. As encoded in the germline V gene, CDR1 is MNHEY while CDR2 is SVGEGT. With respect to this clonotype: The antigen it binds to is not known. Per-base qualities were not stored, and no clone one base away is much larger.

The full study reports these points: All patients had alopecia, a presumed autoimmune disease, so their immune response might differ from that of healthy individuals. Patch test score was positively correlated with the number of PT1 expanded TCRs, with significance at thresholds 8, 16 and 32 but not at 4. After repeated subsampling, the strength of the expansion versus patch-test correlation and the threshold at which it became significant changed. Significantly more large CDR3 similarity clusters were formed by expanded TCRs than by pre-sensitization or healthy control sets, consistent with antigen-driven responses. DPC sensitization did not change how many TCRs were above 1 in 1000 frequency, and no evidence was found of alterations in global repertoire structure.

What this sample's time point label stands for: patch test 1, 2 weeks after DPC sensitization. The label giving this sample's treatment or condition can be read as: therapeutic diphenylcyclopropenone sensitization with weekly scalp DPC. At every patch-test visit, the blood draw took place before the patch test was put on. To be eligible, patients had to be aged 18 to 70, diagnosed with alopecia and judged suitable for DPC therapy, while pregnant patients were excluded. Total RNA was extracted from unfractionated whole blood collected in Tempus Blood RNA tubes. The sequence is built from TRBV6-2 or TRBV6-3 and TRBJ2-2, and perhaps TRBD2 as D gene, on 6 matching bases. The source material was whole blood, sampled in connection with sensitization to the hapten diphenylcyclopropenone (DPC). This TCR was sampled from a man in his forties with alopecia areata. Some clones in this sample may be carry-over from other donors' samples. The CDR3 is CASSYSLTPPSVNTGELFF. The sequenced DNA is TGTGCCAGCAGTTACTCCCTAACTCCTCCTAGCGTGAACACCGGGGAGCTGTTTTTT.